The entry that follows covers one T cell receptor beta chain sequence. TCRdb called the 5' RACE reads again in MiXCR, with one record for every CDR3 protein. The sample consists of about 82,000 distinct CDR3 sequences, 9.5% to 15% of them appearing once. This entry belongs to a study of T-cell memory formation after mild COVID-19. V was pared by 4 bases and J by 7 bases, with 14 bases between. The CDR3 contains 13 residues. Germline-derived CDR1 and CDR2 are SGDLS and YYNGEE. Material: PBMCs or a T cell subset sorted from them (not recorded which). The clonotype was recovered from a man aged 18-30 years who had mild COVID-19 (a few samples of this study predate the infection). Cell type and time point are not known. The V call is TRBV9, the J call TRBJ1-2; possible D gene TRBD1, 5 bases. The DNA of the CDR3 is TGTGCCAGCAGCCCGTATGGGGACCCTGGCTACACCTTC. Protein sequence: CASSPYGDPGYTF.